This is a list of T cell receptor beta chains from one sample in a study of cytomegalovirus exposure and HLA in healthy donors. Profiling relied on immunoSEQ multiplex PCR, and the TCRdb table lists in-frame clones only, not all of them. The top ten clones hold around 1.3% of a sample with about 160,000 clones, roughly 80% of them seen once. Sequencing input: PBMCs. The origin of the receptors is a woman aged 50 to 60 in good health and CMV-seronegative. The CDR3 runs from the conserved cysteine through the conserved F or W. The order of the fields is D gene, J gene, V gene, clone size, CDR3 DNA, CDR3 protein. The D gene is left open where the match is weak. Part of the rows lack a size; the others show once, few, many or a class for expanded clones.

>NA|TRBJ2-1|TRBV28|once
TGTGCCAGCAGTGCCCCGGGCTCCTACAATGAGCAGTTCTTC
CASSAPGSYNEQFF
>NA|TRBJ2-7|TRBV15|NA
TGTGCCACCAGCAGAGATCGCGCGACAGCGGGCTACGAGCAGTACTTC
CATSRDRATAGYEQYF
>TRBD2|TRBJ2-7|TRBV27|NA
TGTGCCAGCAGTCCCGGGACTAGCGGCGAGCAGTACTTC
CASSPGTSGEQYF
>NA|TRBJ1-1|TRBV5-6|few
TGTGCCAGCAGCTTACCCAACCGGGAGGCTAGTACCGAAGCTTTCTTT
CASSLPNREASTEAFF
>TRBD1|TRBJ1-5|TRBV6-5|NA
TGTGCCAGCAGTTATGAAGGGGGCCGGGATCAGCCCCAGCATTTT
CASSYEGGRDQPQHF
>TRBD1|TRBJ1-2|TRBV11-2|few
TGTGCCAGCAGCCTATTACAGGGGGCGGACTATGGCTACACCTTC
CASSLLQGADYGYTF
>TRBD1|TRBJ1-1|TRBV28|NA
TGTGCCAGCAGTTTGGGGGACAGGGCCTACACTGAAGCTTTCTTT
CASSLGDRAYTEAFF
>TRBD2|TRBJ2-5|TRBV5-1|NA
TGCGCCAGCAGCTTGGAGGCTAGCGGGAGTTCTTCTCAAGAGACCCAGTACTTC
CASSLEASGSSSQETQYF
>TRBD2|TRBJ2-7|TRBV4-2|NA
TGTGCCAGCAGCCAATTCCAGCGGGGCTCCTACGAGCAGTACTTC
CASSQFQRGSYEQYF
>NA|TRBJ1-2|TRBV7-2|NA
TGTGCCAGCAGCTTAGAAGGGGTTGGCTACACCTTC
CASSLEGVGYTF
>NA|TRBJ2-1|TRBV10-3|NA
TGTGCCATCAGTTTAGACAGCATGACCTACAATGAGCAGTTCTTC
CAISLDSMTYNEQFF
>NA|TRBJ2-5|TRBV7-6|NA
TGTGTTCAACCGAAGGGGGAAGGGGACCAAGAGACCCAGTACTTC
CVQPKGEGDQETQYF
>TRBD2|TRBJ2-1|TRBV7-9|NA
TGTGCCAGCATCACAACCCCCGGGGGGGCCTTGAACAATGAGCAGTTCTTC
CASITTPGGALNNEQFF
>NA|TRBJ2-1|TRBV29-1|NA
TGCAGCGTTGCGGGCCGGGCGGGGATCAATGAGCAGTTCTTC
CSVAGRAGINEQFF
>NA|TRBJ1-5|TRBV6-5|NA
TGTGCCAGCAGTTACGCTCAGGGTAATCAGCCCCAGCATTTT
CASSYAQGNQPQHF
>NA|TRBJ2-7|TRBV28|NA
TGTGCCAGCAGTGCCGACTACCTCTCCTACGAGCAGTACTTC
CASSADYLSYEQYF
>NA|TRBJ2-2|TRBV14|NA
TGTGCCAGCAGCCTTTTAAAAAACACCGGGGAGCTGTTTTTT
CASSLLKNTGELFF
>NA|TRBJ1-1|TRBV18|NA
TGTGCCAGCTCTGACAGTATTGACACTGAAGCTTTCTTT
CASSDSIDTEAFF
>TRBD1|TRBJ2-6|TRBV28|NA
TGTGCCAGCAGTTCAGCGGGACAGGGGAGATCTGGGGCCAACGTCCTGACTTTC
CASSSAGQGRSGANVLTF
>TRBD2|TRBJ2-7|TRBV4-2|once
TGTGCCAGCAGCCCTAACGGACTAGCGGATTCCTACGAGCAGTACTTC
CASSPNGLADSYEQYF